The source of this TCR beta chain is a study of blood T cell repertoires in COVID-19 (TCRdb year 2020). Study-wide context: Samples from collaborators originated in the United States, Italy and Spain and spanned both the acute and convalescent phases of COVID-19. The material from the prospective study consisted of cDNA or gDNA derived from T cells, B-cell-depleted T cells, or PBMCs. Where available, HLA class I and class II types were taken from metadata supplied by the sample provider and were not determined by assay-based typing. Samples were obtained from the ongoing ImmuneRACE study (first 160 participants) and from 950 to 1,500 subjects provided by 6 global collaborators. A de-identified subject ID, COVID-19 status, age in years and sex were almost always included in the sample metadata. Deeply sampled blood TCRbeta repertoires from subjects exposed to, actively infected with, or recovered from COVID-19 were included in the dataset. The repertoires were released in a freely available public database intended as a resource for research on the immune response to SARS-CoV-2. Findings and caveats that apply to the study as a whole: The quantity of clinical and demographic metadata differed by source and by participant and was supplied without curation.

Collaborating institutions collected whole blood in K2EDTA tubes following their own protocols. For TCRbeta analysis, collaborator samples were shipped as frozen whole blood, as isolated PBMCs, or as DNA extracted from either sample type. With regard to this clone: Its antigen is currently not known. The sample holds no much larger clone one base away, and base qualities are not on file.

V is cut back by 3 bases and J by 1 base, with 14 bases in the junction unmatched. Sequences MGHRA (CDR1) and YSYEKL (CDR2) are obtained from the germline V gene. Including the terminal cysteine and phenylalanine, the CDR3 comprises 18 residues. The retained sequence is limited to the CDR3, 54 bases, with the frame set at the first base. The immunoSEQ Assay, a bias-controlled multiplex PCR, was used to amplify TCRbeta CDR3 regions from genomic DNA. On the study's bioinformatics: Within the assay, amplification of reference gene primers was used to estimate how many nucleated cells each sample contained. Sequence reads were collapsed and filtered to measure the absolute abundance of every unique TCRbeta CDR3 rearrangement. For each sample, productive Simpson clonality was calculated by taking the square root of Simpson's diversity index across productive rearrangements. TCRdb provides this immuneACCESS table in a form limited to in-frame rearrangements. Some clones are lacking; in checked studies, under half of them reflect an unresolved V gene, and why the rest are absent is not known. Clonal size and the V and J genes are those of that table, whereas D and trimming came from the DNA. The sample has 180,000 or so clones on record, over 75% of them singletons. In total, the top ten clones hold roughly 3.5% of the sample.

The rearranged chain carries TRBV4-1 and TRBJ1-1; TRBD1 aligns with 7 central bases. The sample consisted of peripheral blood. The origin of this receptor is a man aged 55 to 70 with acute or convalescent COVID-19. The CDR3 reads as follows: CASSQPPDRVGGNTEAFF. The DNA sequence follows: TGCGCCAGCAGCCAGCCTCCTGACAGGGTTGGCGGGAACACTGAAGCTTTCTTT.